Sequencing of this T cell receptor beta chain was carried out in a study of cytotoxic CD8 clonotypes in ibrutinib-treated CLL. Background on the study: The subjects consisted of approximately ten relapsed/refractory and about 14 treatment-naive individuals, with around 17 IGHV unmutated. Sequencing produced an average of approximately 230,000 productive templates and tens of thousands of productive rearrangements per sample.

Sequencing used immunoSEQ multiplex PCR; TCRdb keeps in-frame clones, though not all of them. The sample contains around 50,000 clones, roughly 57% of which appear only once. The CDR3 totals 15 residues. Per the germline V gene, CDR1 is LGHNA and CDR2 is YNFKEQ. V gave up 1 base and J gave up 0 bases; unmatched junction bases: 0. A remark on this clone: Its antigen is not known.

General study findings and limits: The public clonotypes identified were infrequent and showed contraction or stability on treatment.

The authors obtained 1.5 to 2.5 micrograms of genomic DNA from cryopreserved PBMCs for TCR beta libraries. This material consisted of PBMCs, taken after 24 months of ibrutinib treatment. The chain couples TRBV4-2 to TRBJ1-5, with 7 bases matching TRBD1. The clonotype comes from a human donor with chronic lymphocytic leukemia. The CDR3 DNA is TGTGCCAGCAGCCAAGGGACAGGTAGCAATCAGCCCCAGCATTTT. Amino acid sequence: CASSQGTGSNQPQHF.